This T cell receptor (beta chain) was found in a study of blood T cell repertoires in COVID-19 (dated by TCRdb to 2018 to 2021). Describing the broader study: Collaborator samples came from the United States, Italy and Spain and covered acute and convalescent phases of COVID-19. The samples were drawn from the first 160 participants of the ongoing ImmuneRACE study and from 1,254 subjects provided by 6 global collaborators. Where HLA class I and class II types were available, the types were taken from metadata supplied by the sample provider, not from assay-based typing. The repertoires were released in a freely available public database intended as a resource for research on the immune response to SARS-CoV-2. The prospective study material was composed of cDNA or gDNA derived from T cells, B-cell-depleted T cells, or PBMCs. Deeply sampled blood TCRbeta repertoires from subjects exposed to, actively infected with, or recovered from COVID-19 were included in the dataset. Sample metadata almost always included a de-identified subject ID, COVID-19 status, age in years and sex. Here is what the overall study found, with its caveats: How much clinical and demographic metadata was included differed by source and by participant, and the metadata was provided uncurated.

Concerning this clone itself: This clone's antigen is unknown. No base quality information exists; no much larger clone differs at one position.

Germline trimming: 5 bases from V, 9 bases from J; junction bases outside gene matches: 6. For CDR1 and CDR2, the germline V gene (reference sequence) lists LNHDA and SQIVND. The CDR3, cysteine through phenylalanine, is 15 amino acids long. The read is trimmed to its CDR3 DNA, 45 bases read in frame from base 1. The collaborating institutions used their own protocols to collect whole blood in K2EDTA tubes. For TCRbeta analysis, collaborators shipped samples in one of three forms: frozen whole blood, isolated PBMCs, or DNA extracted from either of those sample types. The immunoSEQ Assay, a bias-controlled multiplex PCR, was used to amplify TCRbeta CDR3 regions from genomic DNA. The published analysis was carried out like this. The number of nucleated cells in each sample was estimated by amplification of reference gene primers within the assay. To quantify the absolute abundance of each unique TCRbeta CDR3 rearrangement, sequence reads were collapsed and filtered. For each sample, productive Simpson clonality was calculated as the square root of Simpson's diversity index over productive rearrangements. TCRdb retrieved this table from immuneACCESS and kept in-frame rearrangements only. Not all clones are present; in checked studies, unresolved V genes account for under half, and no reason is known for the remainder. The V and J calls and clone size are taken from that table; D and trimming were inferred from the DNA. Counted in this sample were fewer than 350,000 clones; around 85% of them appeared once. About 4% of the sample is held by the ten biggest clonotypes.

The sequenced sample consisted of peripheral blood. The sequence was collected from a woman between 45 and 65 years old with active or convalescent COVID-19. The sequence is built from TRBV19 and TRBJ2-1, with 14 bases in between that match TRBD2. The nucleotide sequence reads TGTGCCAGTAGTGCCGGACTAGCGGGAGGTAGTGAGCAGTTCTTC. This codes for CASSAGLAGGSEQFF.